These T cell receptor beta chains were read from a single sample in a study of T cells in Graves' hyperthyroidism and ophthalmopathy. TCRdb called the multiplex PCR reads again in MiXCR, with one record for every CDR3 protein. The sample lists about 640,000 distinct CDR3 sequences; around 21% were seen once. The sequenced material came from blood. These TCRs come from a man aged 30 to 45 with Graves' ophthalmopathy. Each CDR3 is given with its conserved first and last residue. A D gene is named only where the DNA matches it firmly. Only part of the rows carry a size: once, few, many, or a class if the clone is expanded.

D,J,V,size,DNA,CDR3
TRBD2,TRBJ2-1,TRBV20-1,NA,TGCAGTGCTAGTTCGCTAGCGGGCCCGTCCTACAATGAGCAGTTCTTC,CSASSLAGPSYNEQFF
TRBD2,TRBJ2-3,TRBV11-3,many,TGTGCCAGCAGCTTAGGGCTAGCGGGCGGAGGTACAGATACGCAGTATTTT,CASSLGLAGGGTDTQYF
TRBD1,TRBJ2-1,TRBV19,NA,TGTGCCAGTAGTAGAGGTACAGGGGGCGGGGAGCAGTTCTTC,CASSRGTGGGEQFF
TRBD2,TRBJ2-1,TRBV29-1,NA,TGCAGCGTTACCGGGACTACCTACAATGAGCAGTTCTTC,CSVTGTTYNEQFF
NA,TRBJ2-5,TRBV30,NA,TGTGCCTGGAACAAACAGGAACAAGAGACCCAGTACTTC,CAWNKQEQETQYF
NA,TRBJ2-5,TRBV6-5,many,TGTGCCAGCAGTTACTCCTCAGGGCGAGAGACCCAGTACTTC,CASSYSSGRETQYF
TRBD2,TRBJ2-3,TRBV29-1,few,TGCAGCGTTGGGGGACTAAGGCCAGATACGCAGTATTTT,CSVGGLRPDTQYF
TRBD2,TRBJ2-7,TRBV3-1,NA,TGTGCCAGCAGCCAGATCCTACGGACTAGCGGGTGGGGGGCCGAGCAGTACTTC,CASSQILRTSGWGAEQYF
NA,TRBJ2-7,TRBV6-1,few,TGTGCCAGCAGTGAATTCAACGAGCAGTACTTC,CASSEFNEQYF
NA,TRBJ2-1,TRBV27,few,TGTGCCAGCAGGGGGACTTCTGACAATGAGCAGTTCTTC,CASRGTSDNEQFF
NA,TRBJ2-2,TRBV20-1,few,TGCAGTGCTAGACCCCACGGACTTAACACCGGGGAGCTGTTTTTT,CSARPHGLNTGELFF
TRBD1,TRBJ1-3,TRBV5-6,NA,TGTGCCAGCAGCTTGAATCCAGGGACAGGCTCCATATATTTT,CASSLNPGTGSIYF
NA,TRBJ2-7,TRBV6-2/TRBV6-3,few,TGTGCCAGCAGCCAAATCCCGGACAGACCTCCCTACGAGCAGTACTTC,CASSQIPDRPPYEQYF
NA,TRBJ1-2,TRBV6-1,many,TGTGCCAGCAGTACCTACCTACCGACAGATACTACGAGCTACACCTTC,CASSTYLPTDTTSYTF
NA,TRBJ2-5,TRBV20-1,few,TGCAGTGCTAGAGCAAGGACCGGAGAGACCCAGTACTTC,CSARARTGETQYF
NA,TRBJ1-1,TRBV5-5,many,TGTGCCAGCACCCTTTGGGACCGGGCCATGAACACTGAAGCTTTCTTT,CASTLWDRAMNTEAFF
NA,TRBJ1-5,TRBV2,NA,TGTGCCGGGTCGACAGCCGACAATCAGCCCCAGCATTTT,CAGSTADNQPQHF
TRBD2,TRBJ2-1,TRBV20-1,NA,TGCAAAGGCGGGAGTATCCACAATGAGCAGTTCTTC,CKGGSIHNEQFF
NA,TRBJ2-7,TRBV7-9,NA,TGTGCCAGCAGCTCCTCGGGGGCCCAAGCCTACGAGCAGTACTTC,CASSSSGAQAYEQYF
TRBD2,TRBJ2-1,TRBV4-1,NA,TGCGCCAGCAGCCATCTCTGGACTAGCGGGAGCGGTGAGCAGTTCTTC,CASSHLWTSGSGEQFF
TRBD2,TRBJ2-1,TRBV20-1,few,TGCAGTGCTAGATCCGGCGGGTTAGCGGGCAATGAGCAGTTCTTC,CSARSGGLAGNEQFF
NA,TRBJ1-1,TRBV28,many,TGTGCCAGCATGAGAACTGAAGCTTTCTTT,CASMRTEAFF
NA,TRBJ1-6,TRBV6-1,NA,TGTGCCAGCAGTGAGACGGGCTTTGGGACACCCCTCCACTTT,CASSETGFGTPLHF
NA,TRBJ1-1,TRBV6-1,NA,TGTGCCAGCAGGGATATAAACAGGAACACTGAAGCTTTCTTT,CASRDINRNTEAFF
TRBD1,TRBJ1-1,TRBV28,few,TGTGCCAGCAGTAAGCGGACAGGAGGCGTTCCTGAAGCTTTCTTT,CASSKRTGGVPEAFF
TRBD1,TRBJ1-1,TRBV20-1,NA,TGCAGTGCTAGAATACCGGGACAGGACTTCATGAACACTGAAGCTTTCTTT,CSARIPGQDFMNTEAFF
TRBD2,TRBJ2-3,TRBV24-1,few,TGTGCCAGCAGCCCCGGACTAGCGGGACTGAAAAGCACAGATACGCAGTATTTT,CASSPGLAGLKSTDTQYF
NA,TRBJ2-2,TRBV9,few,TGTGCCAGCAGCATGGCGAACACCGGGGAGCTGTTTTTT,CASSMANTGELFF
NA,TRBJ2-3,TRBV11-2,many,TGTGCCAGCAGCCCCCGGGCCTACACAGATACGCAGTATTTT,CASSPRAYTDTQYF
NA,TRBJ2-5,TRBV6-6,few,TGTGCCAGCAGTTACAGTGTGGGGCAAGAGACCCAGTACTTC,CASSYSVGQETQYF
TRBD2,TRBJ2-2,TRBV11-2,many,TGTGCCAGCAGGGTTGCGGGAGACAGCGGGGAGCTGTTTTTT,CASRVAGDSGELFF
TRBD2,TRBJ2-5,TRBV12-3/TRBV12-4,many,TGTGCCAGCAGTCCCGTAGCGGGAGGGCCGGGCGAGACCCAGTACTTC,CASSPVAGGPGETQYF
NA,TRBJ1-5,TRBV6-2/TRBV6-3,many,TGTGCCAGCAGTTACGCGAATCAGCCCCAGCATTTT,CASSYANQPQHF
NA,TRBJ2-7,TRBV7-6,NA,TGTGCCAGCAGCCTGGACAGCGGCTCCTACGAGCAGTACTTC,CASSLDSGSYEQYF
NA,TRBJ2-5,TRBV6-2/TRBV6-3,NA,TGTGCCAGCAGTTACTCCCGGGGAGGTCAAGAGACCCAGTACTTC,CASSYSRGGQETQYF
NA,TRBJ1-5,TRBV30,NA,TGTGCCTGGAGTGTACTCGGGGGGCATGGCAATCAGCCCCAGCATTTT,CAWSVLGGHGNQPQHF
NA,TRBJ2-4,TRBV20-1,few,TGCAGTGCTAGGGAAGAGAACGCCAAAAACATTCAGTACTTC,CSAREENAKNIQYF
TRBD2,TRBJ2-2,TRBV5-1,few,TGCGCCAGCAGCCCAGGACTAGCGGGAGGCGCGGGGGAGCTGTTTTTT,CASSPGLAGGAGELFF
TRBD2,TRBJ2-7,TRBV28,NA,TGTGCCAGCAGACGGGCGGGACTAGCGGGGGGGACCTACGAGCAGTACTTC,CASRRAGLAGGTYEQYF
NA,TRBJ2-1,TRBV6-5,NA,TGTGCCAGCAGTTACTCAGAGGCGGGGTATGAGCAGTTCTTC,CASSYSEAGYEQFF
NA,TRBJ2-7,TRBV6-1,NA,TGTGCCAGCAGTGAAGCGTGGGGGCAGCCCGAGCAGTACTTC,CASSEAWGQPEQYF
TRBD1,TRBJ2-4,TRBV7-2,many,TGTGCCAGCAGCTCTGGGACAGGGGTCCAAAACATTCAGTACTTC,CASSSGTGVQNIQYF
NA,TRBJ2-7,TRBV28,few,TGTGCCAGCAGTCTCCTCCATGAGACTCCAACCTACGAGCAGTACTTC,CASSLLHETPTYEQYF
NA,TRBJ2-5,TRBV12-3/TRBV12-4,many,TGTGCCAGCAGTTCCCCCAGGAATCTCCAAGAGACCCAGTACTTC,CASSSPRNLQETQYF
NA,TRBJ2-7,TRBV27,NA,TGTGCCAGCAGTTCTATTTCTCGCTACGAGCAGTACTTC,CASSSISRYEQYF
NA,TRBJ2-1,TRBV3-1,many,TGTGCCAGCAGCCAAGGGCAGGTATACTACAATGAGCAGTTCTTC,CASSQGQVYYNEQFF
TRBD2,TRBJ2-7,TRBV6-1,NA,TGTGCCAGCAGTTTGGCTAGCGGGATCAAACTCTCCTACGAGCAGTACTTC,CASSLASGIKLSYEQYF
TRBD1,TRBJ1-4,TRBV7-9,NA,TGTGCCAGCAGCTCAATCACCAGGGGGGCTAATGAAAAACTGTTTTTT,CASSSITRGANEKLFF
NA,TRBJ1-1,TRBV7-8,many,TGTGCCAGCGGGGAGCGGTTCCCTTACACTGAAGCTTTCTTT,CASGERFPYTEAFF
TRBD1,TRBJ1-2,TRBV25-1,NA,TGTGCCAGCAGTGATGGGGCAGGGGGTGACTATGGCTACACCTTC,CASSDGAGGDYGYTF
TRBD2,TRBJ2-5,TRBV5-1,few,TGCGCCAGCAGGACTAGCGGGAGGATATTGGAGACCCAGTACTTC,CASRTSGRILETQYF
NA,TRBJ2-1,TRBV28,many,TGTGCCAGCAGTTTATTGGGACCGGGGGTCAATGAGCAGTTCTTC,CASSLLGPGVNEQFF
NA,TRBJ2-4,TRBV2,NA,TGTGCCAGCAGTGCCCCCAATGCCAAAAACATTCAGTACTTC,CASSAPNAKNIQYF
TRBD2,TRBJ2-1,TRBV12-3/TRBV12-4,NA,TGTGCCAGCAGTTTACCCGGGGCAAGCGGGAGGGGGGAGCAGTTCTTC,CASSLPGASGRGEQFF
NA,TRBJ2-5,TRBV7-2,few,TGTGCCAGCAGCCAAGGATACCTTAAGGCCGAGACCCAGTACTTC,CASSQGYLKAETQYF